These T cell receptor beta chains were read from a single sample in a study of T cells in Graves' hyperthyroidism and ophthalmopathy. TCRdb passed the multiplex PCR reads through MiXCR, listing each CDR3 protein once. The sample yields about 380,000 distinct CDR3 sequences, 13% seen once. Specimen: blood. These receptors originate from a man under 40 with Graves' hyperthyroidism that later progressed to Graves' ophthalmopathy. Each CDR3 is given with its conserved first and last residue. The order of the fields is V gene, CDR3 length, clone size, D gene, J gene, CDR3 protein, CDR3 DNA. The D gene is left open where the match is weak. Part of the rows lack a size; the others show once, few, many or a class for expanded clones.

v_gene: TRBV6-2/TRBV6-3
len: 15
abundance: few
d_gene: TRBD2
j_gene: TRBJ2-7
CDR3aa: CASSYPAGSREEQYF
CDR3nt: TGTGCCAGCAGTTACCCAGCGGGATCCCGAGAAGAGCAGTACTTC

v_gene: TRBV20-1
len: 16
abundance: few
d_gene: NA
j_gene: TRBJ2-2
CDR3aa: CSASARRGPDTGELFF
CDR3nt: TGCAGTGCTAGTGCACGGCGGGGGCCTGACACCGGGGAGCTGTTTTTT

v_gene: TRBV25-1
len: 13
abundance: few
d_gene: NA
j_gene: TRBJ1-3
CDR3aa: CASSEYGGNTIYF
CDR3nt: TGTGCCAGCAGTGAATACGGTGGAAACACCATATATTTT

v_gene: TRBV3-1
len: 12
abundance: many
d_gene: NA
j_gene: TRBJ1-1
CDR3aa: CASSLAAREAFF
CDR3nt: TGTGCCAGCAGCCTAGCCGCGCGAGAGGCTTTCTTT

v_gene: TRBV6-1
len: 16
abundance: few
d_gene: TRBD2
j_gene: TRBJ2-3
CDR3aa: CASSVNSGGFPDTQYF
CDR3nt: TGTGCCAGCAGTGTTAATAGCGGGGGTTTCCCAGATACGCAGTATTTT

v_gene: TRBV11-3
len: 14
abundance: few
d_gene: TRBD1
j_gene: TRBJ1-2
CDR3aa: CASSSTGQGIGYTF
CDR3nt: TGTGCCAGCAGCTCGACGGGACAGGGTATAGGCTACACCTTC

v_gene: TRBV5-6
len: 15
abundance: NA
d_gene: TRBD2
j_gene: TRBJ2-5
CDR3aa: CASSLSAGGRETQYF
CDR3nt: TGTGCCAGCAGCTTGTCGGCGGGGGGGCGGGAGACCCAGTACTTC

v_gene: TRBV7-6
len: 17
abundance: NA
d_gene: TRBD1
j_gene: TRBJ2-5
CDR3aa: CTSSLVPDRGAGETQYF
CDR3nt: TGTACCAGCAGCTTAGTCCCTGACAGGGGCGCTGGGGAGACCCAGTACTTC

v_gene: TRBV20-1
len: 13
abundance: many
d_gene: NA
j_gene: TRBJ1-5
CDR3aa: CSARTGEGQPQHF
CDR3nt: TGCAGTGCGCGAACGGGGGAGGGTCAGCCCCAGCATTTT

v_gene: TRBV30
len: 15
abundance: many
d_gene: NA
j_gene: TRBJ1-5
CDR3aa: CAWSGGTSSNQPQHF
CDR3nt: TGTGCCTGGAGTGGGGGGACTTCGAGCAATCAGCCCCAGCATTTT

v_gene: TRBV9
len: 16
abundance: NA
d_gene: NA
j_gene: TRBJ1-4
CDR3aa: CASGSRGTATNEKLFF
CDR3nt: TGTGCCAGCGGCTCCAGGGGTACAGCAACTAATGAAAAACTGTTTTTT

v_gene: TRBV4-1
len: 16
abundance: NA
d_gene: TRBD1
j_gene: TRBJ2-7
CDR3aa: CASSQPYGTGSHEQYF
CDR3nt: TGCGCCAGCAGCCAACCCTATGGGACAGGGTCCCACGAGCAGTACTTC

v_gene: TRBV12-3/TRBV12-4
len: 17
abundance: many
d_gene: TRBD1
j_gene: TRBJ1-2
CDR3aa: CASSLPWTGHANYGYTF
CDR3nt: TGTGCCAGCAGTTTACCCTGGACAGGGCACGCTAACTATGGCTACACCTTC

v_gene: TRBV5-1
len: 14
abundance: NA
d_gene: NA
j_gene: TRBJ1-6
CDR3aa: CASSLGNGGSPLHF
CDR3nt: TGCGCCAGCAGCTTGGGCAACGGGGGATCACCCCTCCACTTT

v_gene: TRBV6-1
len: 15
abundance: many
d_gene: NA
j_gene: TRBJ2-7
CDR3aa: CASSKRGGISYEQYF
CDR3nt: TGTGCCAGCAGTAAAAGGGGGGGAATCTCCTACGAGCAGTACTTC

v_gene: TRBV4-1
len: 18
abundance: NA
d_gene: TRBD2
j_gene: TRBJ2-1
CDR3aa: CASSQAPVGAGGPGEQFF
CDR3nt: TGCGCCAGCAGCCAAGCCCCTGTGGGAGCGGGGGGGCCGGGTGAGCAGTTCTTC

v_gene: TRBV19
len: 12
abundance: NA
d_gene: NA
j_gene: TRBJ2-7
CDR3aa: CASSVGTHEQYF
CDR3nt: TGTGCCAGTAGTGTGGGGACACACGAGCAGTACTTC

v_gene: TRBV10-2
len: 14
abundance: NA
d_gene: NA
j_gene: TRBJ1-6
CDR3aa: CASNPSSYNSPLHF
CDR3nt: TGCGCCAGCAATCCGAGCTCCTATAATTCACCCCTCCACTTT

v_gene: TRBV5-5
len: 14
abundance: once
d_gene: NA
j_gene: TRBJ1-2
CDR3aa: CASSSLQGREGYTF
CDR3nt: TGTGCCAGCAGCAGCCTCCAAGGTCGGGAAGGCTACACCTTC

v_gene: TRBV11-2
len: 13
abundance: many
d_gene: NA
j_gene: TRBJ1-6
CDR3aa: CASSLNGERPLHF
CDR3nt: TGTGCCAGCAGCTTAAACGGGGAGCGACCCCTCCACTTT